Below, one TCR beta chain is given with its context. Its matching antigen is unknown. The CDR3 totals 20 residues. Germline values: CDR1 SNHLY, CDR2 FYNNEI. After removal of 4 bases from V and 0 bases from J, the junction contained 15 bases not matched to a gene. This record belongs to a study of cytomegalovirus exposure and HLA in healthy donors. Study-wide results and caveats: About 87% or about 30% of the time was how often most TCR beta V segments were productive, according to an earlier analysis.

The PCR was carried out with 60 Vbeta primers and 13 Jbeta primers. TCRdb's table, derived via immunoSEQ multiplex PCR, lists solely in-frame clones and lacks some. Of about 140,000 clones listed, around 75% are singletons. The specimen was PBMCs. The clonotype comes from a woman aged 25 to 39 in good health and CMV-seronegative. The J gene is TRBJ2-1, the V gene TRBV2; 10 positions match TRBD2. The CDR3 DNA follows: TGTGCCAGCAGTGTCAGGGGCCTAAGACTAGCGGGTAGCTCCTACAATGAGCAGTTCTTC. Residues: CASSVRGLRLAGSSYNEQFF.